This T cell receptor beta chain was captured by sequencing in a study of blood T cell repertoires in COVID-19. Background on the study: Sites across the United States, Italy and Spain contributed samples from acute and convalescent COVID-19.

Germline V CDR1 and CDR2: LGHDT, YNNKEL (reference sequence). V lost 1 base and J 0 bases, leaving 13 bases between the germline ends. CDR3 length equals 17 residues. The authors' processing: For nucleated cells, counts were estimated from reference gene primer amplification. The repertoire was sequenced with immunoSEQ multiplex PCR; TCRdb's copy has only in-frame clones and lacks some. For V, J and clone size, that table is used; D and trimming come from the DNA. This table holds about 64,000 clones, approximately 84% found once. Sequenced sample: peripheral blood. The sequence derives from a man in his fifties with active COVID-19. J is TRBJ1-3 and V is TRBV3-1 (or the pseudogene TRBV3-2), with D unresolved. The CDR3 loop is CASSQGYIQSSGNTIYF. For the CDR3, the DNA is TGTGCCAGCAGCCAAGGCTATATACAGTCCTCTGGAAACACCATATATTTT.